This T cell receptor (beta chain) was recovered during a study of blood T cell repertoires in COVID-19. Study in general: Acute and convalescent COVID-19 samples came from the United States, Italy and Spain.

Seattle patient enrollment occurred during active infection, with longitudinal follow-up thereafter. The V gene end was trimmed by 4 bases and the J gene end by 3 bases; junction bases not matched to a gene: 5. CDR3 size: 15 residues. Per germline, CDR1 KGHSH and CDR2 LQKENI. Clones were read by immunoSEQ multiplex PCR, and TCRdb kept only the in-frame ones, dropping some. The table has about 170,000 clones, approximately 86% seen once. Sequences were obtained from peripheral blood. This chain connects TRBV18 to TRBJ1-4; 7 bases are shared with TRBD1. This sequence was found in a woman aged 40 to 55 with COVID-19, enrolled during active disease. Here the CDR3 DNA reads TGTGCCAGCTCACGGCAGGGGGGCCCTAATGAAAAACTGTTTTTT. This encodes CASSRQGGPNEKLFF. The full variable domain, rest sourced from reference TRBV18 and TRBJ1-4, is NAGVMQNPRHLVRRRGQEARLRCSPMKGHSHVYWYRQLPEEGLKFMVYLQKENIIDESGMPKERFSAEFPKEGPSILRIQQVVRGDSAAYFCASSRQGGPNEKLFFGSGTQLSVL.